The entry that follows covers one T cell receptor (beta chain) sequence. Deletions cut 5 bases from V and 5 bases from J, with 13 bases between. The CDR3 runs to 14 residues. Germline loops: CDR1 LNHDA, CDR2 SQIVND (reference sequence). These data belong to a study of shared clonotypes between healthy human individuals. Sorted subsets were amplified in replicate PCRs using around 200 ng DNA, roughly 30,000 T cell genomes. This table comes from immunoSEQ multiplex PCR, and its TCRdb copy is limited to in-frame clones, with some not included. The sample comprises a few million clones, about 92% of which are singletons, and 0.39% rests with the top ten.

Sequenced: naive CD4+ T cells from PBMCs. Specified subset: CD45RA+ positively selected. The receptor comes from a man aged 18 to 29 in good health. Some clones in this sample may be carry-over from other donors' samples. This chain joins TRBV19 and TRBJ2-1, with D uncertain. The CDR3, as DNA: TGTGCCAGTAGTCCCGCTAGAGGAAACAATGAGCAGTTCTTC. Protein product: CASSPARGNNEQFF.